The 12 T cell receptor beta chains listed next were all sequenced from one sample in a study of T cell responses to AZD1222 COVID-19 vaccine. The table came from immunoSEQ multiplex PCR; TCRdb's copy has only in-frame clones and leaves some out. Of 100,000 or so clones in the sample, 70% to 90% were seen once. The material sequenced was peripheral blood, taken 28 days after the second AZD1222 dose. Receptors were obtained from an adult who received the AZD1222 COVID-19 vaccine.

This chain connects TRBV15 to TRBJ2-3; D perhaps matches TRBD2 (6 bases). The germline V gene has CDR1 LNHNV and CDR2 YYDKDF (reference sequence). The CDR3 spans 14 residues. Trimming took 5 bases from V and 7 from J, leaving 16 bases between them. This CDR3 is CATSYGTGDYTQYF. CDR3 nucleotides: TGTGCCACCAGCTACGGGACTGGGGATTATACGCAGTATTTT.

The rearrangement uses TRBV12-3 or TRBV12-4 and TRBJ1-2; 8 nucleotides match TRBD1. The junction had 3 bases not matched to a gene; V was cut back by 3 bases and J by 6 bases. The CDR3 is made up of 13 amino acids. The CDR3 DNA reads TGTGCCAGCAGTTTGCCAGGGGGCAATGGCTACACCTTC. This encodes CASSLPGGNGYTF.

The chain has TRBV30 and TRBJ1-5; 8 nucleotides agree with TRBD1. The germline gives CDR1 GTSNPN, CDR2 SVGIG (reference sequence). This CDR3 contains 19 residues. The junction had 16 bases not matched to a gene; V was cut back by 1 base and J by 2 bases. CDR3 in DNA: TGTGCCTGGAGTGGGAAGGCAGGGGGCGCAATCGGGGGCAATCAGCCCCAGCATTTT. Encoded protein: CAWSGKAGGAIGGNQPQHF.

As to this clone: This CDR3 is also generated by other DNA sequences in the sample. V gene TRBV7-9 combines with J gene TRBJ2-1; 10 nucleotides align to TRBD2. The CDR3 has 16 residues. The V and J ends lost 2 bases and 4 bases, in that order; junction bases with no gene match: 5. The germline gives CDR1 SEHNR, CDR2 FQNEAQ (reference sequence). The CDR3 region is CASSLSLAGSYNEQFF. CDR3 sequence (DNA): TGTGCCAGCAGCTTATCACTAGCGGGATCTTACAATGAGCAGTTCTTC.

In its sample, this clone was seen once. The chain joins TRBV7-9 to TRBJ1-1; D uncertain. V was clipped by 4 bases and J by 1 base, with 10 bases between them. Looked up from germline, CDR1 is SEHNR and CDR2 is FQNEAQ (reference sequence). The CDR3 is 14 residues long. The CDR3 nucleotides read TGTGCCAGCAGCTCCTACGACAAGAACACTGAAGCTTTCTTT. Protein product: CASSSYDKNTEAFF.

The rearrangement uses TRBV14 and TRBJ2-4; 9 positions match TRBD1. Germline V gene data show CDR1 as SGHDN and CDR2 as FVKESK. V lost 8 bases to trimming and J lost 7 bases; unmatched junction nucleotides: 15. The CDR3 runs to 16 residues. The CDR3 spells CASSLTGGGFGNIQYF. CDR3 coding DNA: TGTGCCAGCTCCCTCACAGGGGGCGGTTTTGGTAACATTCAGTACTTC.

This chain connects TRBV9 to TRBJ2-7; 7 bases line up with TRBD1. This CDR3 has 15 amino acids. With 0 bases clipped from V and 5 bases from J, the junction kept 8 bases outside the gene matches. Germline V gives CDR1 SGDLS, CDR2 YYNGEE. The CDR3 loop is CASSVDGQGVNEQYF. Written as DNA, the CDR3 is TGTGCCAGCAGCGTAGACGGGCAGGGGGTGAACGAGCAGTACTTC.

This sequence joins TRBV3-1 (or the pseudogene TRBV3-2) and TRBJ1-4, with a tentative D call TRBD1 (6 bases). There are 17 residues in the CDR3. Trimming removed 1 base from V and 6 bases from J, with 18 bases in between. Germline V CDR1 and CDR2: LGHDT, YNNKEL (reference sequence). The chain's CDR3 is CASSQGVRVRQDEKLFF. The CDR3 nucleotides are TGTGCCAGCAGCCAAGGGGTAAGGGTGAGACAGGATGAAAAACTGTTTTTT.

This chain connects TRBV27 to TRBJ2-7; 9 nucleotides agree with TRBD1. The CDR3 runs to 14 residues. CDR1 is MNHEY, CDR2 SMNVEV, per germline (reference sequence). J gave up 3 bases and V 10 bases, and 10 bases lay outside the gene matches. CDR3 nucleotides: TGTGCCACCCGAACAGGGGGCAGGAGCTACGAGCAGTACTTC. Its translation: CATRTGGRSYEQYF.

The chain couples TRBV7-9 to TRBJ2-2; 7 bases agree with TRBD1. CDR1 SEHNR and CDR2 FQNEAQ come from the germline V gene (reference sequence). Trimming took 9 bases from V and 1 from J; bases not matched to a gene: 5. The CDR3 spans 14 residues. The CDR3: CASLGTVNTGELFF. The CDR3 coding sequence is TGTGCCAGTCTCGGGACAGTGAACACCGGGGAGCTGTTTTTT.

The genes are TRBV27 and TRBJ1-5, with TRBD1 matching over 8 bases. Germline V gives CDR1 MNHEY, CDR2 SMNVEV (reference sequence). The CDR3 covers 15 residues. V was clipped by 6 bases and J by 3 bases; unmatched bases: 7. The CDR3 DNA is TGTGCCAGCAGCACCTACAGGGGGAACAATCAGCCCCAGCATTTT. Translated: CASSTYRGNNQPQHF.

This clone was counted a single time. The chain links TRBV19 to TRBJ2-1, with D perhaps given as TRBD1 or TRBD2 (5 bases each). Germline CDR1 reads LNHDA; CDR2 reads SQIVND (reference sequence). V was trimmed by 3 bases and J by 7 bases, leaving 13 bases between them. This CDR3 is 14 amino acids long. Here the CDR3 DNA reads TGTGCCAGTAGTATTGGGGGTGCCCAGAATGAGCAGTTCTTC. Protein: CASSIGGAQNEQFF.